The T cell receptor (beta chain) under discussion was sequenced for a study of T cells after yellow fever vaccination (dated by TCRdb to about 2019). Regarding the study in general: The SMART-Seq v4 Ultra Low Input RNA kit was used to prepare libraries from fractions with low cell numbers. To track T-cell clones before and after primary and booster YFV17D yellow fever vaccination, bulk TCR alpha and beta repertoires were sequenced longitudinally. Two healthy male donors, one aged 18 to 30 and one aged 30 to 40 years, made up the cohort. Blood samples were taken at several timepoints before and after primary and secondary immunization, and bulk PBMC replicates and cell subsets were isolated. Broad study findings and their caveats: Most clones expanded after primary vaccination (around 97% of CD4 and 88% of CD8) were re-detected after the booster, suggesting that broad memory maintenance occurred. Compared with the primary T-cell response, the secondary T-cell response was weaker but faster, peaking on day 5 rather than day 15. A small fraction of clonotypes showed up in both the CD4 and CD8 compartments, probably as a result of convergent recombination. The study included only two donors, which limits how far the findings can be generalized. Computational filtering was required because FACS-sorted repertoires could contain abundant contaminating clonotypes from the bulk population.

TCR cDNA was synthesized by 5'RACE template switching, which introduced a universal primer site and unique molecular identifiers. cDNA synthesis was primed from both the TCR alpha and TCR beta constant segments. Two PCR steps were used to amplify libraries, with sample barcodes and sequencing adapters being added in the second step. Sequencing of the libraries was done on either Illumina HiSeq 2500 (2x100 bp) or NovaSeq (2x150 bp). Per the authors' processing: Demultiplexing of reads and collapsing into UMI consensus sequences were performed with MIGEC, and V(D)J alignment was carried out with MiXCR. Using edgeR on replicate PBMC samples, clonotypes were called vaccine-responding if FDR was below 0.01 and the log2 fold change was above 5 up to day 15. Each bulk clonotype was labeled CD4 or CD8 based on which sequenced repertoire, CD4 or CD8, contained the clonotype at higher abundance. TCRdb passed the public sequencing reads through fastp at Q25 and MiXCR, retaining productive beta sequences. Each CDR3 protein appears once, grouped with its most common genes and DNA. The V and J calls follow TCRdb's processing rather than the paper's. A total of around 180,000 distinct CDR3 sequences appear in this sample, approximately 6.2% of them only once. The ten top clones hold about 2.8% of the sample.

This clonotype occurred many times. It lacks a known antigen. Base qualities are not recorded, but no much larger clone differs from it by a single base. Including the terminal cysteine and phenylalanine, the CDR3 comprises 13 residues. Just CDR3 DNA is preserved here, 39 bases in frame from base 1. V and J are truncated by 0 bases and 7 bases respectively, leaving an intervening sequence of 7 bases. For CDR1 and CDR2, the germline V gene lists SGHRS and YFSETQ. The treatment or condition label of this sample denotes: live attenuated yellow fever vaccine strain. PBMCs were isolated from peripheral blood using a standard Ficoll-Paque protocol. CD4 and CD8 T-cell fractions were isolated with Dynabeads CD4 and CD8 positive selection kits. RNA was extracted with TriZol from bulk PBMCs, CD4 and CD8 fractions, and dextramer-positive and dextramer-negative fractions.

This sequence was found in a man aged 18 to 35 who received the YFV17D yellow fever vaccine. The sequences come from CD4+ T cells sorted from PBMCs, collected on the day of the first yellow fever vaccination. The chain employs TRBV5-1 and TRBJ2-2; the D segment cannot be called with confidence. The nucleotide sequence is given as TGCGCCAGCAGCTTGGACTACGGCGGGGAGCTGTTTTTT. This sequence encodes CASSLDYGGELFF.